This T cell receptor beta chain was identified in a study of cytomegalovirus exposure and HLA in healthy donors. The table came from immunoSEQ multiplex PCR; TCRdb's copy has only in-frame clones and leaves some out. The data contain about 160,000 clones, about 82% of them singletons. J lost 5 bases, V lost 3 bases, and 10 bases had no gene match. Germline assignment: CDR1 GTSNPN and CDR2 SVGIG (reference sequence). The CDR3 sequence is 15 residues long. General study findings and limits: In vitro assays verified that three CMV-associated chains recognized CMV antigens specifically.

About this clone itself: What it recognizes is unknown.

This rearrangement joins TRBV30 to TRBJ1-2; 9 bases are a match to TRBD1. This sequence originates from a man aged 25 to 40 in good health and CMV-seropositive. Sequences were obtained from PBMCs. DNA of the CDR3: TGTGCCTGGAGCCCCCAAGAACAGGGGGCATATGGCTACACCTTC. This encodes CAWSPQEQGAYGYTF.